This T cell receptor beta chain derives from a study of blood T cell repertoires in COVID-19. The authors' processing: The assay estimated nucleated cells by amplifying reference gene primers. Profiling relied on immunoSEQ multiplex PCR, and the TCRdb table lists in-frame clones only, not all of them. That table is the source of V, J and clone size, and D and trimming were worked out from the DNA. The table shows some 100,000 clones, with around 87% occurring only once. V trimming: 5 bases; J trimming: 4 bases; junction bases outside the gene matches: 6. The CDR3 has 14 residues. The germline V gene encodes CDR1 GTSNPN and CDR2 SVGIG (reference sequence).

The material sequenced was peripheral blood. The sequence came from a woman aged 30 to 39 with acute or convalescent COVID-19. The rearrangement joins TRBV30 to TRBJ1-4; 8 nucleotides align to TRBD1. The CDR3 nucleotides are TGTGCCTGGGGCCTGGGACAGGATAATGAAAAACTGTTTTTT. It translates to CAWGLGQDNEKLFF.